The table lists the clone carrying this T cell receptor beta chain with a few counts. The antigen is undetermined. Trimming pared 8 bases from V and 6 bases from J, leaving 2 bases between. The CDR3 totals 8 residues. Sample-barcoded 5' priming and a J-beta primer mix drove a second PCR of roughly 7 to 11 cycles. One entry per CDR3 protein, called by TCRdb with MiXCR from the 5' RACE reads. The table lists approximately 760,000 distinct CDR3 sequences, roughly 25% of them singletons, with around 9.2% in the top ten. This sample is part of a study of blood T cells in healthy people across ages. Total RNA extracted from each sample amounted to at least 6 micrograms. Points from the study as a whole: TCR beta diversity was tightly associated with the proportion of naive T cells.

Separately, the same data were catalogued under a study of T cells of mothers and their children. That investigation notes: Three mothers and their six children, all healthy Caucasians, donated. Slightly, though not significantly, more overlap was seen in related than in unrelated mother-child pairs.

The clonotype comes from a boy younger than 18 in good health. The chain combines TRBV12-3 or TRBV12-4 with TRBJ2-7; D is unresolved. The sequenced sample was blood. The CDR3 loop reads CASAEQYF. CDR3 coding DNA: TGTGCCAGCGCCGAGCAGTACTTC.